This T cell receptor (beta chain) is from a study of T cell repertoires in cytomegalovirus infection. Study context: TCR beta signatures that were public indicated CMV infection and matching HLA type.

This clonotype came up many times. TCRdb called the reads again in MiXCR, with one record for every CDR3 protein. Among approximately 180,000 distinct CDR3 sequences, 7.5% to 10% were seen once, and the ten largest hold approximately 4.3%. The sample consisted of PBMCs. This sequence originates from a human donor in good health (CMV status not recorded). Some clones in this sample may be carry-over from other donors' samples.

The CDR3 sequence: CASSQGGDRVHEQYF. The DNA for the CDR3 is TGCGCCAGCAGCCAAGGTGGGGACAGGGTCCACGAGCAGTACTTC. The chain joins TRBV4-3 to TRBJ2-7; 9 bases fit TRBD1. This CDR3 spans 15 amino acids. V was pared by 1 base and J by 5 bases, with 6 bases of the junction left unmatched. Germline CDR1 and CDR2: LGHNA and YSLEER.